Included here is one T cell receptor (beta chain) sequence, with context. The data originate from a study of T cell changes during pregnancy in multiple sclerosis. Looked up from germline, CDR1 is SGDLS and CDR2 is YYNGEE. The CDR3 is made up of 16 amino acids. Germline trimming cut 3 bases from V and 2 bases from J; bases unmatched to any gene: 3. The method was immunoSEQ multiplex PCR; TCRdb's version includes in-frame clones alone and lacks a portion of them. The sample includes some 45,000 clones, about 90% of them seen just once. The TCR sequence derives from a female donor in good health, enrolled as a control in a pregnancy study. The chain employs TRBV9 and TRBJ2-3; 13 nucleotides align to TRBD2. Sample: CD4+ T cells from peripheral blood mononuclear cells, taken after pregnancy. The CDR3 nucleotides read TGTGCCAGCAGCGAGGGACTAGCGGGATACACAGATACGCAGTATTTT. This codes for CASSEGLAGYTDTQYF.